The next 3 T cell receptor beta chains were all read from a single sample in a study of CD8 T cells in Susac syndrome. Roughly 0.45 to 1 ug RNA was reverse transcribed with random hexamers. MiXCR, applied by TCRdb to the immunoSEQ multiplex PCR reads, yields one record per CDR3 protein. Of over 100,000 distinct CDR3 sequences in the sample, 95% to 98% are singletons; the top ten hold just over 0.095%. The material sequenced was CD4+ T cells from PBMCs. The origin of the receptors is a human donor in good health.

This chain joins TRBV6-5 and TRBJ2-7; TRBD1 matches 7 bases. The CDR3 loop spans 16 amino acids. The V gene's germline CDR1 is MNHEY and CDR2 SVGAGI. The J segment lost 0 bases and the V segment lost 3 bases, leaving 8 bases of the junction unmatched. As DNA, the CDR3 is TGTGCCAGCAGTTATTGGGACAGCAGGAGCTCCTACGAGCAGTACTTC. Encoded protein: CASSYWDSRSSYEQYF.

The chain carries TRBV29-1 and TRBJ2-7; no clear D gene. The CDR3 covers 14 residues. Germline lookup yields CDR1 SQVTM and CDR2 ANQGSEA. Trimming pared 3 bases from V and 0 bases from J, leaving 12 bases between. The CDR3: CSVDGRSPSYEQYF. DNA for the CDR3: TGCAGCGTTGACGGACGGAGCCCCTCCTACGAGCAGTACTTC.

The gene calls are TRBV29-1 and TRBJ2-7; unclear D gene. Trimming removed 5 bases from V and 4 bases from J, with 18 bases in between. Germline V gene data show CDR1 as SQVTM and CDR2 as ANQGSEA. This CDR3 is built from 14 residues. This CDR3 reads CSVPVPGGRYEQYF. The CDR3 bases are TGCAGCGTTCCGGTTCCGGGCGGCAGATACGAGCAGTACTTC.